Presented here are 2 T cell receptor beta chains from one specimen sequenced in a study of technical replicates of blood from several donors. Method: immunoSEQ multiplex PCR; TCRdb's copy keeps in-frame clones and lacks some. There are about 61,000 clones in the sample; around 87% occur only once, and about 5.2% lies in the top ten. Source material: PBMCs. All receptors come from a human donor in good health. Some clones in this sample may be carry-over from other donors' samples.

V and J are TRBV29-1 and TRBJ1-2; 7 bases fit TRBD1. This CDR3 spans 13 amino acids. CDR1 is SQVTM and CDR2 is ANQGSEA in the germline V gene. J lost 7 bases, V lost 1 base, and 6 bases had no gene match. For the CDR3, the DNA is TGCAGCGTTGAAGGAGACAGGGTAGGTGGCTACACCTTC. Amino acids: CSVEGDRVGGYTF.

The rearrangement links TRBV4-3 to TRBJ1-2, with 11 nucleotides matching TRBD1. CDR1 and CDR2 from the germline V gene are LGHNA and YSLEER. CDR3 length equals 16 residues. V lost 2 bases, J lost 9 bases, and 11 bases stayed unmatched. The CDR3, as DNA: TGCGCCAGCAGCCAACTAACGGGACAGGGGGTATATAGCTACACCTTC. Amino acids: CASSQLTGQGVYSYTF.